This TCR beta chain was observed in a study of cytotoxic CD8 clonotypes in ibrutinib-treated CLL. Study-wide background: The patients comprised roughly 12 relapsed/refractory and about 15 treatment-naive cases, approximately 17 IGHV unmutated. The study recorded mean values of approximately 260,000 productive templates and 94,082 productive rearrangements per sample.

Study-level results: At the start, clonality exceeded age-matched healthy donors and followed circulating CD8+ T-cell counts.

Depth targeted 1 in 200,000 to 1 in 1 million T cells, averaging around 9.5x coverage per clonotype. Data came from immunoSEQ multiplex PCR; TCRdb stores just in-frame clones and leaves some out. The sample consists of tens of thousands of clones, roughly three fifths of them appearing once. Germline V gene sequence: CDR1 SEHNR, CDR2 FQNEAQ (reference sequence). This CDR3 has 13 residues. The V end was cut by 2 bases, the J end by 6 bases, with 7 bases between. A note on this clone: Its antigen is unidentified.

The V and J genes are TRBV7-9 and TRBJ2-2, with D unclear. The receptor was derived from a human donor with chronic lymphocytic leukemia. The specimen comprised PBMCs, sampled after 24 months of ibrutinib treatment. The CDR3 DNA reads as TGTGCCAGCAGCTTATATGTGCCCGGGGAGCTGTTTTTT. It codes for CASSLYVPGELFF. The full variable domain, in which reference TRBV7-9 and TRBJ2-2 provide the parts outside the CDR3, is DTGVSQNPRHKITKRGQNVTFRCDPISEHNRLYWYRQTLGQGPEFLTYFQNEAQLEKSRLLSDRFSAERPKGSFSTLEIQRTEQGDSAMYLCASSLYVPGELFFGEGSRLTVL.